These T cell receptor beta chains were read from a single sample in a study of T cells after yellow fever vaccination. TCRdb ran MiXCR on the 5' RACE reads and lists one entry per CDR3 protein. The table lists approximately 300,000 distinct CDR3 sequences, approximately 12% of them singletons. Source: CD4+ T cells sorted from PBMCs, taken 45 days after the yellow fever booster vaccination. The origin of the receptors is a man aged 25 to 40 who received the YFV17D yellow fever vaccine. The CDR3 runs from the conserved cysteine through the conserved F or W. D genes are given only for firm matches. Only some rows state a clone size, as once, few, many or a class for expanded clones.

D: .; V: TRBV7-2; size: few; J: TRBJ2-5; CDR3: CASRPSAQETQYF; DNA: TGTGCCAGCAGACCTAGCGCCCAAGAGACCCAGTACTTC
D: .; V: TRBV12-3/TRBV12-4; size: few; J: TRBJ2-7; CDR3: CASSLGAGGAYEQYF; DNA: TGTGCCAGCAGTTTAGGGGCAGGGGGGGCCTACGAGCAGTACTTC
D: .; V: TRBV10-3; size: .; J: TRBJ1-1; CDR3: CAISDLAGRNTEAFF; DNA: TGTGCCATCAGTGATCTCGCAGGGAGGAACACTGAAGCTTTCTTT
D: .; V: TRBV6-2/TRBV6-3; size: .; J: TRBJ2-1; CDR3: CASSSGLSNEQFF; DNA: TGTGCCAGCAGTTCGGGGCTATCCAATGAGCAGTTCTTC
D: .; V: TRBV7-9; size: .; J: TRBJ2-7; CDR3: CASSSRVLSSYEQYF; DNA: TGTGCCAGCAGCTCCCGGGTCCTGAGCTCCTACGAGCAGTACTTC
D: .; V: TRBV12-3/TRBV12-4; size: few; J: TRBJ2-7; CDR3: CASSLARAYEQYF; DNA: TGTGCCAGCAGTTTAGCCAGGGCCTACGAGCAGTACTTC
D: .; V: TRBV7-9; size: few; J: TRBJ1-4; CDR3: CASSSLPGDATNEKLFF; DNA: TGTGCCAGCAGCTCTCTTCCAGGGGACGCAACTAATGAAAAACTGTTTTTT
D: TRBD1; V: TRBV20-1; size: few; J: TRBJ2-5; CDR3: CSAGSHRDRRATQYF; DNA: TGCAGTGCAGGTTCACACCGGGACAGGCGGGCGACCCAGTACTTC
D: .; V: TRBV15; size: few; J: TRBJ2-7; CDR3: CATSEFSSSYEQYF; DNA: TGTGCCACCAGCGAATTCTCGAGCTCCTACGAGCAGTACTTC
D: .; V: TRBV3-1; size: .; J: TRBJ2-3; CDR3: CASSQAARPTDTQYF; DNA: TGTGCCAGCAGCCAAGCGGCCCGACCCACAGATACGCAGTATTTT